This TCR beta chain appears in the sequencing data of a study of response to subunit inactivated influenza vaccine. V was pared by 1 base and J by 5 bases, with 8 bases of the junction left unmatched. Germline loops: CDR1 SGHAT, CDR2 FQNNGV. The CDR3 covers 16 residues. TCRdb fed the RT-PCR reads into MiXCR, producing one record per CDR3 protein. The sample consists of a few hundred thousand distinct CDR3 sequences, 11% to 15% of them appearing once. This clonotype was seen more than once but under ten times. V usage is TRBV11-2 and J usage is TRBJ2-5; the match to TRBD2 covers 9 bases. This clonotype originated in a man in his forties or fifties who received an inactivated influenza vaccine. Sequenced here: PBMCs from blood, sampled less than 13 days after vaccination. The CDR3 here is CASSLGSGSSWETQYF. In DNA, the CDR3 is TGTGCCAGCAGCTTAGGTAGCGGGAGTTCTTGGGAGACCCAGTACTTC.